Below, 4 T cell receptor beta chains from the same sample are listed, as sequenced in a study of PD-1 blockade in classical Hodgkin lymphoma. The time point was: cycle 4 day 1 (C4D1), after less than 7 weeks of nivolumab. Every single patient, without exception, relapsed after autologous stem cell transplantation, and brentuximab vedotin exposure varied. Generated by immunoSEQ multiplex PCR, the TCRdb table keeps only in-frame clones and is missing some. The sample consists of about 50,000 clones, about 90% of them appearing once. The specimen comprised peripheral blood mononuclear cells (PBMCs), sampled before the fourth cycle of nivolumab. All receptors derive from a human donor with classical Hodgkin lymphoma.

This clone was observed a few times. This rearrangement joins TRBV6-5 to TRBJ2-7; D is perhaps TRBD1 (5 bases). The germline CDR1 and CDR2 sequences are MNHEY and SVGAGI. With 0 bases removed from V and 5 bases from J, the gap between germline ends came to 14 bases. The CDR3 covers 15 residues. The CDR3 sequence is CASSYSETTGDEQYF. The CDR3 bases are TGTGCCAGCAGTTACTCGGAGACCACAGGCGACGAGCAGTACTTC.

This chain links TRBV7-3 with TRBJ2-1; D call uncertain. Trimming pared 2 bases from V and 0 bases from J, leaving 5 bases between. Germline loops: CDR1 SGHTA, CDR2 FQGTGA. CDR3 length: 14 residues. The CDR3 DNA is TGTGCCAGCAGCTTAGATAGCTCCTACAATGAGCAGTTCTTC. It encodes CASSLDSSYNEQFF.

The V and J genes are TRBV18 and TRBJ2-4, with D possibly matching TRBD2 (6 bases). The CDR3 spans 15 residues. The V gene lost 3 bases and the J gene lost 1 base, with 10 bases spanning the gap. The V gene's germline CDR1 is KGHSH and CDR2 LQKENI. The CDR3 DNA is TGTGCCAGCTCACCGGGGCTAGCGGCCAAAAACATTCAGTACTTC. It specifies CASSPGLAAKNIQYF.

The chain uses TRBV9 and TRBJ2-2; tentatively, D is TRBD2 (7 bases). Germline CDR1 reads SGDLS; CDR2 reads YYNGEE. Trimming cost V 7 bases and J 4 bases, with 20 bases left between them. The CDR3 has 16 amino acids. The CDR3 nucleotides read TGTGCCAGCTCCCACGAGGGGGGGGTACCCACCGGGGAGCTGTTTTTT. Amino acids: CASSHEGGVPTGELFF.